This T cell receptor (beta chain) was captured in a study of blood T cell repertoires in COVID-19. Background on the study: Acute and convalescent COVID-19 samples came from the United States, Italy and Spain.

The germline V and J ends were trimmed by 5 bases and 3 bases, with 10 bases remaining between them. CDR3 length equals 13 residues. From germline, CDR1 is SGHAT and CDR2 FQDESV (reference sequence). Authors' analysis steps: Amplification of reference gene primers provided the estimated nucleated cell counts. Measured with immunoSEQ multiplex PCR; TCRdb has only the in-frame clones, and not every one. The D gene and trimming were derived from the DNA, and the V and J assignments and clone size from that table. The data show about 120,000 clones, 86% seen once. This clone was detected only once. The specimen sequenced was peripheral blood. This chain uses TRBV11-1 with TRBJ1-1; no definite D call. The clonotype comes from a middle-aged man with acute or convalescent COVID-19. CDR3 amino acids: CASSLEEDTEAFF. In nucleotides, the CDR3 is TGTGCCAGCAGCCTAGAGGAGGACACTGAAGCTTTCTTT.